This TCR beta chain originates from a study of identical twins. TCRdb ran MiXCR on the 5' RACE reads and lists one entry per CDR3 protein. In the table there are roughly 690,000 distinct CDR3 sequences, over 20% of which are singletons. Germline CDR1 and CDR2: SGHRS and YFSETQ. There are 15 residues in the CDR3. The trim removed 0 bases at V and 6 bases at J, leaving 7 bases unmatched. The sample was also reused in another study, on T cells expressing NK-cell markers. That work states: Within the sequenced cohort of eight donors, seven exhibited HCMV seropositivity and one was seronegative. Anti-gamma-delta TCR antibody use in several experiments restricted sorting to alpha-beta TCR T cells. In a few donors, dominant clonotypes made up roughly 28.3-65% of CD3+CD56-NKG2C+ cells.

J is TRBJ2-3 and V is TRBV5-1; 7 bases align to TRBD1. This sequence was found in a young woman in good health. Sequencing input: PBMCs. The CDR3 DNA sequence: TGCGCCAGCAGCTTGGGGGGGACAGCTGTGGATACGCAGTATTTT. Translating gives CASSLGGTAVDTQYF.